What follows describes a single T cell receptor beta chain. In this sample, this clonotype turned up many times. There is no known antigen for this receptor. The sample holds no much larger clone one base away, and base qualities are not on file. The source of the sample is a study of T cells in Graves' hyperthyroidism and ophthalmopathy (dated by TCRdb to the late 2010s). About the full investigation: Peripheral blood was collected at initial diagnosis, before any treatment. TCR V-J signatures able to tell the groups apart were searched for in a discovery cohort of 90 to 100 patients, of whom more than 40 had Graves' ophthalmopathy and 57 had stable Graves' hyperthyroidism. Whether ophthalmopathy could be predicted prospectively was tested in an independent validation cohort made up of roughly 20 hyperthyroidism patients plus 17 patients who later progressed to ophthalmopathy. For training and testing, the 100 or so patients in the discovery cohort were randomly divided in a 7:3 ratio. In over five Graves' hyperthyroidism patients, the study also compared T-cell repertoires from thyroid tissue with T-cell repertoires from blood. Following sampling, methimazole starting at 30 mg daily was given to hyperthyroidism patients, and high-dose intravenous methylprednisolone was given to ophthalmopathy patients. The paper reports TCR Vbeta CDR3 sequencing of about 140 peripheral blood samples: around 45 ophthalmopathy, fewer than 80 hyperthyroidism and approximately 17 progressor patients.

Including cysteine and phenylalanine, the CDR3 has 12 amino acids. The entry retains the CDR3 DNA only, 36 bases that are in frame from base 1. CDR1 MDHEN and CDR2 SYDVKM were looked up in the germline V gene. V lost 8 bases and J lost 5 bases; the stretch between them is 10 bases long. The TCR beta CDR3 regions were amplified from RNA transcripts. For the first round of RT-PCR on the TCR CDR3, the HTBI primer set was used together with the Qiagen OneStep RT-PCR kit. Libraries were constructed in a second round of multiplex PCR, after which size selection and purification were performed. Paired-end sequencing of the libraries was performed with 100 bp reads on an Illumina HiSeq2000. On the study's bioinformatics: SOAPnuke was used to process the raw data, with reads discarded if the reads contained adapters or uncalled bases, had a mean Phred below 15, or lacked an exact constant-primer or identifier match. COPE v1.2.5 was used to merge high-quality paired reads, and clonotypes were defined as unique nucleotide sequences. Clonotypes were aligned to IMGT TRBV, TRBD and TRBJ reference segments using MiTCR v1.1. The analysis was restricted to V-J combinations with a frequency above 0.0001, which together covered roughly 99% of the repertoires. A TCS score was defined as the ratio between F50 (clonal expansion) and ExV (chaos), using BLOSUM62-based TCRdist between CDR3 peptides within each V-J. Welch's t-statistics and random forest reduced some 510 V-J features to 13, which were used in a naive Bayes classifier (R e1071). In TCRdb, the public reads were trimmed at Q25 with fastp and aligned with MiXCR, with productive beta chains retained. Each CDR3 protein appears once, grouped with its most common genes and DNA. The V and J calls reflect TCRdb's pipeline rather than the authors' work. The sample has approximately 380,000 distinct CDR3 sequences on record, about 18% of them singletons. The top ten hold 40% of the sample.

On the study overall, not on this receptor specifically: During validation, the model predicted progression to ophthalmopathy a median of approximately six months ahead of onset, with around 71% sensitivity and 72% to 80% specificity. Most expanded thyroid clonotypes (frequency above 0.001) were also detected in blood, a finding suggesting that blood repertoires may reflect thyroid immune responses. Sample size was not statistically predetermined, and blinding of investigators to group allocation was not performed. Ophthalmopathy was separated from stable hyperthyroidism by a 13 V-J signature model, with around 88% sensitivity and about 81% specificity obtained in cross-validation and 80%/75% obtained in testing.

Moderately to severely active disease, a Clinical Activity Score of at least 3, a NOSPECS grade of at least 4, and a duration under 3 months were present in ophthalmopathy patients. The study excluded patients with uncontrolled infections, other autoimmune diseases, pregnancy or lactation. Diagnoses relied on clinical symptoms, serum thyroxine and TRAb, thyroid ultrasound and orbital computed tomography. PBMCs were separated from 8 to 10 ml of fresh peripheral blood using Ficoll-Paque density gradient centrifugation. Total RNA was extracted with Trizol reagent, and quality was checked on an Agilent 2100 Bioanalyzer.

Sequencing input: blood. The clonotype was recovered from a man younger than 30 with Graves' ophthalmopathy. In this chain, TRBV28 is recombined with TRBJ1-5; 6 matching bases give a weak D call of TRBD1. The bases read TGTGCCAGCCCAAGGGGGGATCAGCCCCAGCATTTT. The encoded protein is CASPRGDQPQHF.